This is a list of T cell receptor beta chains from one sample in a study of shared clonotypes between healthy human individuals. This table comes from immunoSEQ multiplex PCR, and its TCRdb copy is limited to in-frame clones, with some not included. The data contain roughly 2 million clones, nearly 97% of them singletons. Material for sequencing was naive CD4+ T cells sorted from blood. The origin of the receptors is a man aged 18 to 30 in good health. The CDR3 runs from the conserved cysteine through the conserved F or W. D genes are given only for firm matches. Clone size is given for some rows only: seen once, a few or many times, or a class if the clone is expanded.

v_gene	j_gene	d_gene	abundance	CDR3nt	CDR3aa
TRBV7-9	TRBJ2-7	NA	NA	TGTGCCAGCAGCTCACTTGGGTGGGGCAGCTCCTACGAGCAGTACTTC	CASSSLGWGSSYEQYF
TRBV5-1	TRBJ2-7	TRBD2	NA	TGCGCCAGCAGCGTGGGACTAGCGGCTGCATACTCCTACGAGCAGTACTTC	CASSVGLAAAYSYEQYF
TRBV27	TRBJ2-3	NA	NA	TGTGCCAGCAGCCTTGGGTGGAGGGCAGATACGCAGTATTTT	CASSLGWRADTQYF
TRBV5-1	TRBJ2-5	NA	NA	TGCGCCAGCAGCTTGGGGGGTCCGCAAGAGACCCAGTACTTC	CASSLGGPQETQYF
TRBV18	TRBJ2-5	NA	NA	TGTGCCAGCTCACCGGGGTGGGGAGAGACCCAGTACTTC	CASSPGWGETQYF
TRBV6-5	TRBJ2-7	TRBD1	NA	TGTGCCAGCACCCCGGGACAGGTAATCTACGAGCAGTACTTC	CASTPGQVIYEQYF
TRBV5-1	TRBJ2-1	NA	NA	TGCGCCAGCAGCTTGGGTGAGGGGCTAGGTATAAGTGAGCAGTTCTTC	CASSLGEGLGISEQFF
TRBV30	TRBJ1-5	NA	NA	TGTGCCTACGACAGTAGCAATCAGCCCCAGCATTTT	CAYDSSNQPQHF
TRBV29-1	TRBJ2-5	NA	NA	TGCAGCGTTTCCGGACAAGAGACCCAGTACTTC	CSVSGQETQYF
TRBV4-1	TRBJ2-7	NA	NA	TGCGCCAGCAGCCAAGTATCGGAAGCCTACGAGCAGTACTTC	CASSQVSEAYEQYF
TRBV19	TRBJ1-4	NA	NA	TGTGCCACCCTCGGAAGGAGGACTAATGAAAAACTGTTTTTT	CATLGRRTNEKLFF
TRBV7-8	TRBJ2-7	TRBD2	NA	TGTGCCAGCAGCTTAGCGCGGGGCGGCCCGGGAGGAGAGCAGTACTTC	CASSLARGGPGGEQYF
TRBV6-5	TRBJ2-3	TRBD1	once	TGTGCCAGCAGTTACTCCACAGGGGGTACGCAGTATTTT	CASSYSTGGTQYF
TRBV5-1	TRBJ1-2	TRBD1	NA	TGCGCCAGCAGCTACCGACAGGGAGCTAACTATGGCTACACCTTC	CASSYRQGANYGYTF
TRBV9	TRBJ2-2	NA	NA	TGTGCCAGCAGCGTAGAGGCACTCCGGGGGACCGGGGAGCTGTTTTTT	CASSVEALRGTGELFF
TRBV6-6	TRBJ1-2	NA	NA	TGTGCCAGCAATTCCCCGACGGACTCTAACTATGGCTACACCTTC	CASNSPTDSNYGYTF
TRBV4-1	TRBJ1-4	NA	NA	TGCGCCAGCAGCCAAGTGGGGGGGACTAATGAAAAACTGTTTTTT	CASSQVGGTNEKLFF
TRBV18	TRBJ1-3	NA	NA	TGTGCCAGCTCACTAGGGGACGGAAACACCATATATTTT	CASSLGDGNTIYF
TRBV5-4	TRBJ2-7	NA	once	TGTGCCAGCAGCTTTCCCGGCACCTACGAGCAGTACTTC	CASSFPGTYEQYF
TRBV11-2	TRBJ2-4	NA	NA	TGTGCCAGCAGCTCCACCGGGACAATAGCCAAAAACATTCAGTACTTC	CASSSTGTIAKNIQYF
TRBV5-1	TRBJ2-2	TRBD2	NA	TGCGCCAGCAGCTTGTTTGCTAGCGGGAGCACCGGGGAGCTGTTTTTT	CASSLFASGSTGELFF
TRBV11-2	TRBJ2-4	NA	NA	TGTGCCAGCAGCCGGGGCCCAAATCAGTACTTC	CASSRGPNQYF
TRBV29-1	TRBJ1-1	NA	NA	TGCAGCGTATCCGAAATTGGGAACACTGAAGCTTTCTTT	CSVSEIGNTEAFF
TRBV9	TRBJ2-1	NA	NA	TGTGCCAGCAGCGCTGGGGACTTCTACAATGAGCAGTTCTTC	CASSAGDFYNEQFF
TRBV6-5	TRBJ1-2	TRBD1	NA	TGTGCCAGCAGTTATGACAGGGTCGGCCTATGGGGCTACACCTTC	CASSYDRVGLWGYTF
TRBV7-9	TRBJ2-1	NA	NA	TGTGCCAGCAGCTTAGGTCCTGCAATGGGCTCCTACAATGAGCAGTTCTTC	CASSLGPAMGSYNEQFF
TRBV4-1	TRBJ2-1	NA	NA	TGCGCCAGCAGCGTATTGCCGGGGCCCTCCTACAATGAGCAGTTCTTC	CASSVLPGPSYNEQFF
TRBV15	TRBJ1-1	NA	NA	TGTGCCACCAGCCGTTACAACCAGGGATCTACTGAAGCTTTCTTT	CATSRYNQGSTEAFF
TRBV7-9	TRBJ2-6	NA	NA	TGTGCCAGCAGCTGGGCACCGGGGGCCAACGTCCTGACTTTC	CASSWAPGANVLTF
TRBV7-8	TRBJ2-1	NA	NA	TGTGCCAGCAGCTTAGGAAGACAGACTTACAATGAGCAGTTCTTC	CASSLGRQTYNEQFF
TRBV5-6	TRBJ1-4	NA	once	TGTGCCAGCAACAGAGTGGGGGGAATCACTAATGAAAAACTGTTTTTT	CASNRVGGITNEKLFF
TRBV12-2	TRBJ2-7	NA	NA	TGTGCTAGCGGGACCCCCTACGAGCAGTACTTC	CASGTPYEQYF
TRBV28	TRBJ2-1	TRBD1	NA	TGTGCCACCTACAGGGGCGAAATAGACAATGAGCAGTTCTTC	CATYRGEIDNEQFF
TRBV5-1	TRBJ2-1	TRBD2	NA	TGCGCCAGCAGCACCACCGGGACTAGCAATGAGCAGTTCTTC	CASSTTGTSNEQFF
TRBV28	TRBJ2-3	TRBD2	NA	TGTGCCAGCAGTGTTTTAATAGCGGGTCGAGGGGCAGATACGCAGTATTTT	CASSVLIAGRGADTQYF
TRBV6-5	TRBJ1-2	TRBD1	NA	TGTGCCAGCACCCCGGGACAGGGCCGAGGCTACACCTTC	CASTPGQGRGYTF
TRBV4-3	TRBJ1-4	NA	NA	TGCGCCAGCAGCCAAGATAAGGGCACAGTTGCAACTAATGAAAAACTGTTTTTT	CASSQDKGTVATNEKLFF
TRBV10-2	TRBJ2-7	TRBD1	NA	TGCGCCAGCACCGGGACAGCCAATGCCTACGAGCAGTACTTC	CASTGTANAYEQYF
TRBV5-8	TRBJ1-2	TRBD1	NA	TGTGCCAGCAGCCTGACAGGGGAGCTTGGCTACACCTTC	CASSLTGELGYTF
TRBV27	TRBJ2-4	TRBD1	NA	TGTGCCAGCTCTGCCTCCGGGACAGGCGACTCGAGAGACATTCAGTACTTC	CASSASGTGDSRDIQYF
TRBV4-1	TRBJ1-5	TRBD1	NA	TGCGCCAGCAGCCAAGATAAGGGCGACAGGGTGTTAAATCAGCCCCAGCATTTT	CASSQDKGDRVLNQPQHF
TRBV10-1	TRBJ2-1	NA	NA	TGCGCCAGCAGTGAGTCTGACAGATACAATGAGCAGTTCTTC	CASSESDRYNEQFF